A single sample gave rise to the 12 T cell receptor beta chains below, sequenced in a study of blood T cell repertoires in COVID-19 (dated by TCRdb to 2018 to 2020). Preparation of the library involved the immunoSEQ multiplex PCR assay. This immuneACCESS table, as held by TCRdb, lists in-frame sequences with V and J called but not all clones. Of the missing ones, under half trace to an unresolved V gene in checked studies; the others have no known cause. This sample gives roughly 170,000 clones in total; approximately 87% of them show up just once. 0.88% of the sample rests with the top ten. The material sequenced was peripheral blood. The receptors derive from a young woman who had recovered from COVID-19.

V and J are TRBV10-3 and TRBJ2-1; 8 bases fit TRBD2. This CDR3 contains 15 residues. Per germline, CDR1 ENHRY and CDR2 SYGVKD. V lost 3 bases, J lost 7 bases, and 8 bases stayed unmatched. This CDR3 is CAISDSAGVGNEQFF. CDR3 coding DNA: TGTGCCATCAGTGACTCAGCGGGAGTAGGTAATGAGCAGTTCTTC.

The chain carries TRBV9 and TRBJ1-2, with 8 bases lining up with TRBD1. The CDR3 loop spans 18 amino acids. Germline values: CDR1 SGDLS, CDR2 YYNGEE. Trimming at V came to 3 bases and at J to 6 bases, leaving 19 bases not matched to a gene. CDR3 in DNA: TGTGCCAGCAGCGCCCTAGATCATAGCGCGACAGGGGTAGATGGCTACACCTTC. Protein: CASSALDHSATGVDGYTF.

In DNA, the CDR3 is TGTGCCAGCAGTCCCAGCGGGAGTCGGTACATTCAGTACTTC. It encodes CASSPSGSRYIQYF. This rearrangement joins TRBV2 to TRBJ2-4, with 8 nucleotides matching TRBD2. Per germline, CDR1 SNHLY and CDR2 FYNNEI. The CDR3 extends over 14 amino acids. The ends lost 5 bases at V and 8 bases at J; junction bases unmatched: 8.

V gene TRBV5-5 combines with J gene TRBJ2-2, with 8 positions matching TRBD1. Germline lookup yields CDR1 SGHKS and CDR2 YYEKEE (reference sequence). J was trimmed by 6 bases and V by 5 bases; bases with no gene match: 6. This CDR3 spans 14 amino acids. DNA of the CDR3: TGTGCCAGCAGGACAGGGGCCGGCGCCGGGGAGCTGTTTTTT. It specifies CASRTGAGAGELFF.

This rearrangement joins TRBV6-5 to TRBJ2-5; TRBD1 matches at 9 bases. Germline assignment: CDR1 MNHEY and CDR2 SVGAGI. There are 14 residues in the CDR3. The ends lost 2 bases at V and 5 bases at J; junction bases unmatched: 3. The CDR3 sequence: CASSYGTGIETQYF. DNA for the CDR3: TGTGCCAGCAGTTACGGGACAGGGATCGAGACCCAGTACTTC.

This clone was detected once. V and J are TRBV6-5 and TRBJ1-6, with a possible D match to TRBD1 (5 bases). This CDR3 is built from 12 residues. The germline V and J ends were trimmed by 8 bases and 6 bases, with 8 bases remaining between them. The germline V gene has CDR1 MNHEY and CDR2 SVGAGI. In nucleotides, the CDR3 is TGTGCCAGCCGGGACTTTAATTCACCCCTCCACTTT. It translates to CASRDFNSPLHF.

CDR3 nucleotides: TGCGCCAGCAGCCAAGATGTATATGGCTACACCTTC. It is translated as CASSQDVYGYTF. This chain joins TRBV4-1 and TRBJ1-2; D not certain. Per germline, CDR1 MGHRA and CDR2 YSYEKL. CDR3 length: 12 residues. V gave up 0 bases and J gave up 5 bases, with 4 bases separating them.

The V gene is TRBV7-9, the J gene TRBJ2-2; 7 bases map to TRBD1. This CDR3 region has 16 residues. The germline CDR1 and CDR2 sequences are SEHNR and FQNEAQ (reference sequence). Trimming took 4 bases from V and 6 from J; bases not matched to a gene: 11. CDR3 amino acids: CASSSTGTVVSGELFF. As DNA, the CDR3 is TGTGCCAGCAGCTCAACCGGGACAGTTGTTTCCGGGGAGCTGTTTTTT.

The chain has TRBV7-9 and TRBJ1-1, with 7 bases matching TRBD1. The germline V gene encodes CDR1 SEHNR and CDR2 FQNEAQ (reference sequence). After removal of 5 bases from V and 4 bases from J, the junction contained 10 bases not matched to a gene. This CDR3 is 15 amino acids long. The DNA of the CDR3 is TGTGCCAGCAGCCCACAGGGGTTTGGGGCCACTGAAGCTTTCTTT. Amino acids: CASSPQGFGATEAFF.

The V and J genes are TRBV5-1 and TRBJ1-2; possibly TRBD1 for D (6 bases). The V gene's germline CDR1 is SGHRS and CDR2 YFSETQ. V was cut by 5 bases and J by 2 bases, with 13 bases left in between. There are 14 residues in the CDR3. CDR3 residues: CASRPTGQNYGYTF. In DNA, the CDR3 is TGCGCCAGCAGACCAACTGGACAGAACTATGGCTACACCTTC. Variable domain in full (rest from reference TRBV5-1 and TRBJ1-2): KAGVTQTPRYLIKTRGQQVTLSCSPISGHRSVSWYQQTPGQGLQFLFEYFSETQRNKGNFPGRFSGRQFSNSRSEMNVSTLELGDSALYLCASRPTGQNYGYTFGSGTRLTVV.

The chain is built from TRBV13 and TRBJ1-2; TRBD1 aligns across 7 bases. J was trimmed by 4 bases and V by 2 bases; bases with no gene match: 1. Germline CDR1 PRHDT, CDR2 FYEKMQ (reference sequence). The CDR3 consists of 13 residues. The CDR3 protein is CASSLNRGYGYTF. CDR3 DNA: TGTGCCAGCAGCTTAAACAGGGGCTATGGCTACACCTTC.

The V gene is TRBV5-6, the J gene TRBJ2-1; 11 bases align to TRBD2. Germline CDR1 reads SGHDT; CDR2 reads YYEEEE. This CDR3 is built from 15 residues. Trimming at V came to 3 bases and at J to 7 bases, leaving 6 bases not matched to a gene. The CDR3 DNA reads TGTGCCAGCAGCTCTCTAGCGGGAGGCGGTAATGAGCAGTTCTTC. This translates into CASSSLAGGGNEQFF.